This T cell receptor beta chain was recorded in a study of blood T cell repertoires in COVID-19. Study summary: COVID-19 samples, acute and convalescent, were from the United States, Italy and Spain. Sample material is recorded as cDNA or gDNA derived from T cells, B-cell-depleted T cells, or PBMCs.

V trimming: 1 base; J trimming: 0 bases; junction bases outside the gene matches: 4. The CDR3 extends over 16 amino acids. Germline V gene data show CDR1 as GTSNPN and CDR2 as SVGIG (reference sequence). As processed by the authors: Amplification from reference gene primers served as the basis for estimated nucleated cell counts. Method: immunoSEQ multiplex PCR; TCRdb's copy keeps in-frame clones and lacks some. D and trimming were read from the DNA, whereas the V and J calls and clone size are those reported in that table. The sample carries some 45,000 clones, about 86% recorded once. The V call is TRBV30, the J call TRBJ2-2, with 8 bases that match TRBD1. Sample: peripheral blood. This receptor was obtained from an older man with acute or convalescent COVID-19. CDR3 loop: CAWSGGTGSNTGELFF. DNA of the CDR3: TGTGCCTGGAGTGGCGGGACAGGATCGAACACCGGGGAGCTGTTTTTT.